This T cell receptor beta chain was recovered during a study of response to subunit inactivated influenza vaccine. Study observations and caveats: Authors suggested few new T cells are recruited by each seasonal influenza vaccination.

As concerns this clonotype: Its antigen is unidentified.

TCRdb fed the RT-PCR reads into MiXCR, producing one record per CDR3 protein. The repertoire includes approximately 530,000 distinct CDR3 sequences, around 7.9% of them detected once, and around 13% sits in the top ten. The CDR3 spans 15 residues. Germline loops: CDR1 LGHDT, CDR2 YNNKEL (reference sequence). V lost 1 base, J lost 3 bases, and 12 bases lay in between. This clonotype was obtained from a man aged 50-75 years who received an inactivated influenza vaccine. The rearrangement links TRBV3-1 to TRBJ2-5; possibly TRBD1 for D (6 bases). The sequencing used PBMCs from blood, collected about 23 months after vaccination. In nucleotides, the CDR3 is TGTGCCAGCAGCCAAGTCTTAACAGGGAAAGAGACCCAGTACTTC. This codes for CASSQVLTGKETQYF.